The source of this T cell receptor (beta chain) is a study of blood T cell repertoires in COVID-19. For the study at large: Samples came from the United States, Italy and Spain, spanning acute and convalescent COVID-19. T cells, B-cell-depleted T cells, or PBMCs supplied cDNA or gDNA.

The authors' processing: Estimation of nucleated cell counts relied on the amplification of reference gene primers. Repertoires were generated with immunoSEQ multiplex PCR, while TCRdb's copy carries only in-frame clones and drops some. V and J calls plus clone size are reproduced from that table; the DNA served to infer D and trimming. This sample has about 160,000 clones, with about four fifths found just once. Trimming cost V 1 base and J 3 bases, with 7 bases left between them. CDR3 size: 13 residues. Germline-derived CDR1 and CDR2 are SGHRS and YFSETQ. The source is a man aged 55 to 70 with active or convalescent COVID-19. The V call is TRBV5-1, the J call TRBJ2-5; D is ambiguous. Sequencing was done on a sample of peripheral blood. DNA of the CDR3: TGCGCCAGCAGCTTGTCCCTCGAAGAGACCCAGTACTTC. This gives the protein CASSLSLEETQYF.